This T cell receptor beta chain was retrieved from a study of cytomegalovirus exposure and HLA in healthy donors. Study-wide results and caveats: Analyzed later, association rates of TCRs varied across HLA loci, with DRB1 most and HLA-C fewest. The dataset shows that most TCR sequences were rare, while some public TCRs occurred in many donors.

Losses at the gene ends were 8 bases for V and 3 bases for J; bases not matched to a gene: 8. Germline assignment: CDR1 SNHLY and CDR2 FYNNEI. The CDR3 extends over 14 amino acids. The PCR contained 60 Vbeta and 13 Jbeta primers. The data were produced by immunoSEQ multiplex PCR, yet TCRdb's version contains in-frame clones alone and is incomplete. The sample carries around 100,000 clones, around four fifths recorded once. A remark on this clone: Antigen: not known.

The material sequenced was PBMCs. This TCR was sampled from a female donor in good health and CMV-seropositive. The rearrangement links TRBV2 to TRBJ2-7; 9 bases are a match to TRBD1. The CDR3 spells CASLPGTGFYEQYF. The CDR3 nucleotides read TGTGCCAGCCTACCCGGGACAGGGTTCTACGAGCAGTACTTC. The full variable domain, in which reference TRBV2 and TRBJ2-7 provide the parts outside the CDR3, is EPEVTQTPSHQVTQMGQEVILRCVPISNHLYFYWYRQILGQKVEFLVSFYNNEISEKSEIFDDQFSVERPDGSNFTLKIRSTKLEDSAMYFCASLPGTGFYEQYFGPGTRLTVT.